This T cell receptor beta chain was sequenced for a study of blood T cell repertoires in COVID-19 (dated by TCRdb to about 2020). In the study overall: Collaborator samples came from the United States, Italy and Spain and covered acute and convalescent phases of COVID-19. Sample metadata almost always included a de-identified subject ID, COVID-19 status, age in years and sex. The repertoires were made available in a free public database intended to serve as a resource for research on the immune response to SARS-CoV-2. Deeply sampled blood TCRbeta repertoires from subjects exposed to, actively infected with, or recovered from COVID-19 were included in the dataset. The samples were drawn from the first 160 participants of the ongoing ImmuneRACE study and from 1,254 subjects provided by 6 global collaborators. HLA class I and class II types, where available, came from metadata supplied by the sample provider rather than from assay-based typing. The material from the prospective study consisted of cDNA or gDNA derived from T cells, B-cell-depleted T cells, or PBMCs. What the study reported, not specific to this receptor: The amount of clinical and demographic metadata varied by source and participant and was provided uncurated.

Worth noting for this clone: Its antigen target is currently unknown. Base qualities are not at hand, and no much larger clone is one base apart.

V loses 6 bases of germline sequence and J loses 0 bases, and the interval between the two ends is 11 bases. The germline V gene (reference sequence) gives CDR1 as LNHNV and CDR2 as YYDKDF. Measured from the cysteine to the phenylalanine, the CDR3 is 14 residues long. This entry keeps only the CDR3 DNA: 42 bases, framed from base 1. TCRbeta CDR3 regions were amplified from genomic DNA using the immunoSEQ Assay, a bias-controlled multiplex PCR. The authors processed their data as follows. Nucleated cell counts per sample were estimated from amplification of reference gene primers within the assay. To quantify the absolute abundance of each unique TCRbeta CDR3 rearrangement, sequence reads were collapsed and filtered. For each sample, productive Simpson clonality was calculated as the square root of Simpson's diversity index across productive rearrangements. Drawn from immuneACCESS, this table holds only the in-frame rearrangements with V and J called that TCRdb kept. Clones are partly lost; checked studies trace under half to an unresolved V gene and leave the rest unexplained. The V and J calls and clone size come from that table; D and trimming were worked out from the DNA. Present in this sample are 150,000 to 200,000 clones, about 85% of which were seen just once. The ten largest clones add up to 5.5% to 8% of the sample.

One collaborating source in Seattle enrolled patients while the patients were actively infected and followed the patients over time throughout the course of disease. Each collaborating institution followed its own protocols to collect whole blood in K2EDTA tubes. For TCRbeta analysis, collaborators shipped samples as frozen whole blood, isolated PBMCs, or DNA extracted from either of those sample types. Sequencing used peripheral blood. This receptor was identified in a man aged 80 or over with COVID-19, enrolled during active disease. The sequence is built from TRBV15 and TRBJ2-5; the D region possibly corresponds to TRBD2 (5 bases align). This receptor carries the CDR3 CATRWGANQETQYF. In nucleotides, the sequence is TGTGCCACCAGGTGGGGAGCGAACCAAGAGACCCAGTACTTC.